These T cell receptor beta chains were read from a single sample in a study of T cell responses to AZD1222 COVID-19 vaccine. Here immunoSEQ multiplex PCR was the method, and the copy in TCRdb shows in-frame clones only, minus some. The data contain about 160,000 clones, 80% to 90% of them singletons. The sequenced sample was peripheral blood, obtained on day 0 of AZD1222 vaccination. These receptors came from an adult in good health. CDR3s include the opening cysteine and the closing phenylalanine or tryptophan. D genes are given only for firm matches. Not all rows give a size; the values are once, few, many and, for expanded clones, a class.

CDR3nt: TGTGCCATCAGTGAGGCGCGGGCGGACGGTAATGAAAAACTGTTTTTT
CDR3aa: CAISEARADGNEKLFF
v_gene: TRBV10-3
abundance: .
d_gene: .
j_gene: TRBJ1-4

CDR3nt: TGTGCCAGCAGCAAAAGGTCGGGCCGAGACTATGGCTACACCTTC
CDR3aa: CASSKRSGRDYGYTF
v_gene: TRBV21-1
abundance: .
d_gene: .
j_gene: TRBJ1-2

CDR3nt: TGTGCCAGCAGCCCCCGGCTTGGGGAGCTGTTTTTT
CDR3aa: CASSPRLGELFF
v_gene: TRBV9
abundance: .
d_gene: .
j_gene: TRBJ2-2

CDR3nt: TGCGCCAGCAGCTTGGACGGGGCGGTAACCACCTATGGCTACACCTTC
CDR3aa: CASSLDGAVTTYGYTF
v_gene: TRBV5-1
abundance: once
d_gene: .
j_gene: TRBJ1-2

CDR3nt: TGCAGCGTTGAACAGGGAGGGTCTGAAGCTTTCTTT
CDR3aa: CSVEQGGSEAFF
v_gene: TRBV29-1
abundance: .
d_gene: .
j_gene: TRBJ1-1

CDR3nt: TGTGCCAGCAGCCCCGGGACAGATCCAAACCCCCTCCACTTT
CDR3aa: CASSPGTDPNPLHF
v_gene: TRBV7-6
abundance: .
d_gene: TRBD1
j_gene: TRBJ1-6

CDR3nt: TGCAGCGCCGGGACAGAGAAGCTCTTC
CDR3aa: CSAGTEKLF
v_gene: TRBV29-1
abundance: .
d_gene: TRBD1
j_gene: TRBJ2-1

CDR3nt: TGTGCCAGCCGACCCCACAGGACTAACTATGGCTACACCTTC
CDR3aa: CASRPHRTNYGYTF
v_gene: TRBV19
abundance: .
d_gene: .
j_gene: TRBJ1-2

CDR3nt: TGTGCCAGCAGACGGAAGGACAGGGCGGATGGCTACACCTTC
CDR3aa: CASRRKDRADGYTF
v_gene: TRBV3-1/TRBV3-2
abundance: .
d_gene: TRBD1
j_gene: TRBJ1-2

CDR3nt: TGTGCCAGCGCCGATGGTAGGGCTAATGAAAAACTGTTTTTT
CDR3aa: CASADGRANEKLFF
v_gene: TRBV28
abundance: few
d_gene: .
j_gene: TRBJ1-4

CDR3nt: TGTGCCAGCAGTGACCCTGGGGCGGCGGGGGGCCAGAAAGAGACCCAGTACTTC
CDR3aa: CASSDPGAAGGQKETQYF
v_gene: TRBV25-1
abundance: .
d_gene: TRBD2
j_gene: TRBJ2-5

CDR3nt: TGTGCCAGCAGCCAGGCAGGGGGCGCTTGGTCTGAAGCTTTCTTT
CDR3aa: CASSQAGGAWSEAFF
v_gene: TRBV27
abundance: .
d_gene: TRBD1
j_gene: TRBJ1-1

CDR3nt: TGTGCCACCAGCTACACTTCTAGCGGGGGGCACACAGATACGCAGTATTTT
CDR3aa: CATSYTSSGGHTDTQYF
v_gene: TRBV15
abundance: .
d_gene: TRBD2
j_gene: TRBJ2-3

CDR3nt: TGTGCCAGCAGCCGAGGACAGGGGCGAACCGGGGAGCTGTTTTTT
CDR3aa: CASSRGQGRTGELFF
v_gene: TRBV13
abundance: .
d_gene: TRBD1
j_gene: TRBJ2-2

CDR3nt: TGTGCCACCAGTGGAGCGTCAGGGGAAGGGGTACAAGAGACCCAGTACTTC
CDR3aa: CATSGASGEGVQETQYF
v_gene: TRBV24-1
abundance: .
d_gene: .
j_gene: TRBJ2-5

CDR3nt: TGTGCCGGCAAACGGGAGGAAAACTATGGCTACACCTTC
CDR3aa: CAGKREENYGYTF
v_gene: TRBV2
abundance: .
d_gene: .
j_gene: TRBJ1-2